The 17 T cell receptor beta chains listed next were all sequenced from one sample in a study of T cells in Graves' hyperthyroidism and ophthalmopathy. Amplification targeted TCR beta CDR3 regions from RNA transcripts. Using the HTBI primer set, a first-round RT-PCR was run on the TCR CDR3. TCRdb re-analysed the multiplex PCR reads in MiXCR, keeping a single row per CDR3 protein. The table includes approximately 380,000 distinct CDR3 sequences, over 12% detected once. The specimen sequenced was blood. The source of these receptors is a man aged 50 to 60 with Graves' ophthalmopathy.

With respect to this clonotype: A much bigger clone sits one base away, suggesting this may be a read error. The chain joins TRBV9 to TRBJ2-3; D gene ambiguous. The V end was cut by 4 bases, the J end by 3 bases, with 6 bases between. Germline lookup yields CDR1 SGDLS and CDR2 YYNGEE. This CDR3 contains 12 residues. Written as DNA, the CDR3 is TGTGCCAGCAGCACAGAGACAGATACGCAGTATTTT. Protein sequence: CASSTETDTQYF.

This clonotype was observed many times. The CDR3 is CASSSSRELNTEAFF. The CDR3 coding sequence is TGTGCCAGCAGTTCCTCCAGGGAACTGAACACTGAAGCTTTCTTT. The rearrangement links TRBV6-5 to TRBJ1-1, with D possibly matching TRBD1 (5 bases). From germline, CDR1 is MNHEY and CDR2 SVGAGI. The CDR3 consists of 15 residues. Trimming took 4 bases from V and 0 from J, leaving 12 bases between them.

This clonotype was observed many times. V usage is TRBV2 and J usage is TRBJ1-1; 7 bases are shared with TRBD1. V trimming: 8 bases; J trimming: 3 bases; junction bases outside the gene matches: 9. Germline CDR1 reads SNHLY; CDR2 reads FYNNEI. The CDR3 length is 14 residues. CDR3 bases: TGTGCCAGCGGAGTCTTAGACAGGGACACTGAAGCTTTCTTT. It translates to CASGVLDRDTEAFF.

This clonotype was observed at least ten times. The J gene is TRBJ1-6, the V gene TRBV6-1; 9 nucleotides line up with TRBD1. V lost 0 bases, J lost 6 bases, and 3 bases stayed unmatched. Looked up from germline, CDR1 is MNHNS and CDR2 is SASEGT. The CDR3 contains 16 residues. The CDR3 sequence: CASSEAGTGSNSPLHF. The CDR3 region has the DNA TGTGCCAGCAGTGAAGCCGGGACAGGGTCTAATTCACCCCTCCACTTT.

The table lists this clonotype with a few counts. This chain uses TRBV6-1 with TRBJ1-2; unclear D gene. The CDR3 has 13 amino acids. V lost 5 bases and J 4 bases, leaving 11 bases between the germline ends. Germline V lookup: CDR1 MNHNS, CDR2 SASEGT. Written as DNA, the CDR3 is TGTGCCAGCAGTCCCGGGAGTGGCTATGGCTACACCTTC. Residues: CASSPGSGYGYTF.

This clonotype has a handful of counts. The chain recombines TRBV7-9 with TRBJ1-4; 7 bases line up with TRBD1. Germline V gene lookup returns CDR1 SEHNR and CDR2 FQNEAQ (reference sequence). This CDR3 has 14 amino acids. V lost 6 bases, J lost 4 bases, and 5 bases stayed unmatched. The CDR3 bases are TGTGCCAGCAGTTCAGGGACAGATAATGAAAAACTGTTTTTT. Translated, it gives CASSSGTDNEKLFF.

This clonotype occurred many times. The J gene is TRBJ2-1, the V gene TRBV28, with 10 positions matching TRBD1. J was trimmed by 4 bases and V by 6 bases; bases with no gene match: 6. The CDR3 length is 15 residues. Germline CDR1 is MDHEN and CDR2 is SYDVKM. CDR3 protein: CASRRRDRGYNEQFF. The CDR3 bases are TGTGCCAGCAGGCGCCGGGACAGGGGATACAATGAGCAGTTCTTC.

V usage is TRBV20-1 and J usage is TRBJ2-1; TRBD2 matches at 8 bases. The V and J ends lost 5 bases and 1 base, in that order; junction bases with no gene match: 4. There are 14 residues in the CDR3. Germline V gene sequence: CDR1 DFQATT, CDR2 SNEGSKA (reference sequence). The CDR3 region is CSAVGLASYNEQFF. CDR3 nucleotides: TGCAGTGCTGTAGGACTAGCTTCCTACAATGAGCAGTTCTTC.

Remarks on this clonotype: A read error may explain this, as a much larger clone is one base away. The rearrangement uses TRBV11-2 and TRBJ2-3; 8 bases match TRBD1. Germline-derived CDR1 and CDR2 are SGHAT and FQNNGV. The CDR3 contains 15 residues. CDR3 amino acids: CASSPGQGRSDMQYF. DNA of the CDR3: TGTGCCAGCAGCCCTGGACAGGGAAGGTCAGATATGCAGTATTTT.

The gene calls are TRBV6-1 and TRBJ2-6, with 7 bases identical to TRBD1. Unmatched junction bases numbered 4, after V lost 1 base and J lost 1 base. The CDR3 has 17 residues. Germline V gives CDR1 MNHNS, CDR2 SASEGT. The CDR3 here is CASSEEYRGSGANVLTF. For the CDR3, the DNA is TGTGCCAGCAGTGAAGAATACAGGGGTTCTGGGGCCAACGTCCTGACTTTC.

This clonotype was seen repeatedly, ten times or more. The rearrangement joins TRBV5-1 to TRBJ1-2, with D tentatively TRBD1 (5 bases). The CDR3 length is 17 residues. V was shortened by 1 base and J by 4 bases, with 20 bases between the two germline ends. Per germline, CDR1 SGHRS and CDR2 YFSETQ. This CDR3 reads CASSLTLGTPAGYGYTF. CDR3 bases: TGCGCCAGCAGCTTGACGCTTGGGACCCCGGCGGGCTATGGCTACACCTTC.

This clonotype was recorded many times. The chain recombines TRBV11-2 with TRBJ1-3, with D unclear. The CDR3 consists of 14 residues. V dropped 1 base and J dropped 9 bases, with 13 bases sitting between them. Germline CDR1 and CDR2: SGHAT and FQNNGV. The CDR3 reads CASSLGAGLSTIYF. The CDR3 DNA reads as TGTGCCAGCAGCTTAGGGGCAGGTCTGAGCACCATATATTTT.

This clonotype has a count of ten or more. This chain joins TRBV30 and TRBJ1-2, with 9 positions matching TRBD1. The V gene's germline CDR1 is GTSNPN and CDR2 SVGIG (reference sequence). J was trimmed by 8 bases and V by 1 base; bases with no gene match: 2. This CDR3 has 12 amino acids. CDR3 loop: CAWSGQGEGYTF. For the CDR3, the DNA is TGTGCCTGGAGTGGACAGGGGGAGGGCTACACCTTC.

This clonotype has a count of ten or more. V and J are TRBV11-3 and TRBJ2-5; TRBD2 aligns across 7 bases. V lost 6 bases and J lost 5; bases outside the gene matches: 9. This CDR3 contains 14 residues. The germline gives CDR1 SGHNT, CDR2 YENEEA. The CDR3 DNA is TGTGCCAGCAGTCCCAGGACTAGTTCTGAGACCCAGTACTTC. It yields the protein CASSPRTSSETQYF.

The V call is TRBV28, the J call TRBJ1-1; 7 bases map to TRBD1. Germline loops: CDR1 MDHEN, CDR2 SYDVKM. This CDR3 comprises 15 residues. V shed 5 bases and J 3 bases; nucleotides not matched to a gene: 9. The CDR3 DNA follows: TGTGCCAGCAGTCTCCCCAGGGGACAGCACACTGAAGCTTTCTTT. It encodes CASSLPRGQHTEAFF.

This clonotype was counted between two and nine times. Sequence at one end of the junction differs from germline and may be a read error. CDR3 sequence (DNA): TGCGCCAGCAGACAAACAGGGGACTCCCACAATGAGCAGTTCTTC. Translating it yields CASRQTGDSHNEQFF. V and J are TRBV5-1 and TRBJ2-1, with D possibly TRBD1 on 7 matching bases. CDR1 is SGHRS, CDR2 YFSETQ, per germline. The CDR3 loop spans 15 amino acids.

This clonotype was counted ten times or more. The chain links TRBV28 to TRBJ1-1; a possible D gene is TRBD1 (5 bases). With 7 bases removed from V and 4 bases from J, the gap between germline ends came to 13 bases. CDR3 length equals 13 residues. Germline CDR1 reads MDHEN; CDR2 reads SYDVKM. The CDR3 protein is CASTSLGGTEAFF. CDR3 nucleotides: TGTGCCAGCACCTCCCTGGGGGGCACTGAAGCTTTCTTT.